The following is a TCR beta chain sequence with its context. This clone came up once. Its antigen remains unidentified. Per-base qualities were not stored, and no clone one base away is much larger. This specimen's time point label, interpreted: pretreatment peripheral blood. The cohort included about 29 patients with locally advanced or metastatic urothelial carcinoma who were treated at Memorial Sloan Kettering on a trial protocol. Peripheral blood mononuclear cells were collected from each patient pretreatment and during treatment, giving between 1 and 8 total time points per patient. The Qiagen DNeasy Blood extraction kit was used to purify genomic DNA from total PBMCs and from tumor samples. PBMCs were collected pretreatment and during treatment, and were isolated and stored as previously described. V gives up 0 bases and J gives up 0 bases, and the segment between their germline ends measures 13 bases. The CDR3 holds 16 amino acids from the cysteine to the phenylalanine. The CDR3 DNA has 48 bases and is translated from base 1. The germline V gene provides CDR1 SGHRS and CDR2 YFSETQ.

The record originates from a study of PD-L1 blockade in urothelial cancer (dated by TCRdb to the late 2010s). In terms of the full investigation: Therapy was started around 2014 for all patients, and atezolizumab 1,200 mg was administered intravenously every 3 weeks. A median of about 150,000 T cells and fewer than 85,000 unique TCRs was obtained from blood samples, and a median clonality of roughly 0.08 was observed. Twenty-nine patients had pretreatment blood TCR-seq, around 24 had at least one posttreatment blood collection, and around 24 had tumor TCR-seq. Twenty-five of 29 patients were males with bladder-origin urothelial cancer, and about 65% of the 29 reported a prior smoking history. Nine or ten patients reached durable clinical benefit, while some 21 patients did not. Somatic, immune and clinical correlates of response to PD-L1 blockade with atezolizumab in urothelial cancer were the focus of an exploratory multi-omic analysis. Blood samples were analyzed at two time points: 3 weeks after treatment start (second dose) and 6 weeks after treatment start. In the same patients, pretreatment tumors underwent whole exome sequencing and RNA sequencing in addition to TCR sequencing. Durable clinical benefit was defined as progression-free survival longer than 6 months, and TCR features were also tested against progression-free and overall survival. Pretreatment tumor samples, along with matched peripheral blood collected serially before and after atezolizumab treatment, underwent TCR sequencing. An ECOG performance status of 0 or 1 was recorded for the patients, and 0 to 3 prior chemotherapy regimens had been received by the patients.

Synthetic TCR analog templates were spiked into each PCR so that absolute template abundance could be estimated from read counts. The immunoSEQ assay used bias-controlled V and J gene primers to amplify TCRbeta CDR3 regions from genomic DNA. Sequencing of rearranged TCRbeta segments was performed at approximately 20X coverage. The source study handled its data this way. Sequencing errors were corrected by clustering and CDR3s were annotated against IMGT to assign V, D and J genes. Downstream analyses used only productive TCRbeta rearrangements and left out out-of-frame or stop-codon sequences. Clonality was computed as one minus Shannon entropy normalized by the log of the number of unique productive sequences. Fisher's exact test with Benjamini-Hochberg correction, at a threshold of adjusted p below 0.01, was used to find clones that differed between time points or between blood and tumor. Imported from immuneACCESS, the table was reduced by TCRdb to in-frame sequences with V and J called. These copies leave out some clones; in studies compared against another copy, an unresolved V gene accounts for under half, and the cause of the remainder is not known. V and J calls plus clone size are reproduced from that table; the DNA served to infer D and trimming. The sample data list about 87,000 clones, and 84% of these were observed just once. Of the sample, 2% to 2.5% falls within the top ten clones.

What the study reported, not specific to this receptor: Small sample size (n ≈ 27) and many exploratory analyses mean the results are intended to be hypothesis-generating. Greater expansion of tumor-associated TCR clones in peripheral blood 3 weeks after the start of treatment was observed in patients with durable benefit (n of about 22, p = 0.022). Improved progression-free and overall survival was associated with having pretreatment peripheral blood TCR clonality below the median.

The origin of this receptor is a man aged 55-75 years with urothelial cancer. This chain joins TRBV5-1 to TRBJ2-7, and the D gene may be TRBD2, 6 bases matching. The sequences come from PBMCs, collected around atezolizumab (anti-PD-L1) treatment. The CDR3 corresponds to CASSLGSGLVSYEQYF. The nucleotide sequence is TGCGCCAGCAGCTTGGGTAGCGGACTCGTCTCCTACGAGCAGTACTTC. Supplemented by the reference TRBV5-1 and TRBJ2-7 proteins around the CDR3, the complete variable domain is KAGVTQTPRYLIKTRGQQVTLSCSPISGHRSVSWYQQTPGQGLQFLFEYFSETQRNKGNFPGRFSGRQFSNSRSEMNVSTLELGDSALYLCASSLGSGLVSYEQYFGPGTRLTVT.